Each of the 3 T cell receptor beta chains below was sequenced from the same sample in a study of blood T cell repertoires in COVID-19. Assay used: immunoSEQ multiplex PCR; TCRdb lists only in-frame clones, some missing. This sample has roughly 120,000 clones, with about 87% found just once. Input material: peripheral blood. The receptor set was obtained from a woman aged 45-65 years with acute or convalescent COVID-19.

The chain combines TRBV20-1 with TRBJ2-7, with TRBD2 matching 13 bases. CDR3 length: 19 amino acids. After removal of 3 bases from V and 0 bases from J, the junction contained 14 bases not matched to a gene. Germline loops: CDR1 DFQATT, CDR2 SNEGSKA (reference sequence). The DNA for the CDR3 is TGCAGTGCTAGTGGATCGTCGGGACTAGCGGGACCGTACTCCTACGAGCAGTACTTC. Translating it yields CSASGSSGLAGPYSYEQYF.

The chain employs TRBV4-1 and TRBJ2-6; 11 nucleotides align to TRBD1. The V and J ends lost 0 bases and 3 bases, in that order; junction bases with no gene match: 10. CDR1 is MGHRA and CDR2 is YSYEKL in the germline V gene. The CDR3 is 20 amino acids. The chain's CDR3 is CASSQEIRTGGISGANVLTF. Written as DNA, the CDR3 is TGCGCCAGCAGCCAAGAGATTCGGACAGGGGGCATCAGTGGGGCCAACGTCCTGACTTTC.

This rearrangement joins TRBV6-2 or TRBV6-3 to TRBJ2-1; D perhaps matches TRBD1 (6 bases). Germline V gene data show CDR1 as MNHEY and CDR2 as SVGEGT. V lost 2 bases and J 1 base, leaving 12 bases between the germline ends. This CDR3 region has 16 residues. This CDR3 reads CASSYRGMWSYNEQFF. In DNA form, the CDR3 reads TGTGCCAGCAGTTACAGGGGGATGTGGTCCTACAATGAGCAGTTCTTC.